This TCR beta chain was documented in a study of cytotoxic CD8 clonotypes in ibrutinib-treated CLL. Whole-study context: Within the patient group, about ten were relapsed/refractory and some 16 treatment-naive, and 17 were IGHV unmutated.

Findings and caveats of the study: The times at which samples were taken varied between sustained-remission and progressing patients.

The V end was cut by 0 bases, the J end by 4 bases, with 13 bases between. The CDR3 totals 16 residues. Germline-derived CDR1 and CDR2 are WSHSY and SAAADI. To note about this clone: The antigen is undetermined.

Clones were read by immunoSEQ multiplex PCR, and TCRdb kept only the in-frame ones, dropping some. The sample yields nearly 300,000 clones, more than 70% seen once. This sequence joins TRBV10-2 and TRBJ1-5; D remains unclear. Material: PBMCs, obtained at disease progression, from a patient treated with ibrutinib. The receptor's source is a human donor with chronic lymphocytic leukemia. The CDR3 loop is CASSESRGRINQPQHF. CDR3 nucleotides: TGCGCCAGCAGTGAGTCGCGTGGCAGGATTAATCAGCCCCAGCATTTT.